Detailed here is one T cell receptor (beta chain). Using immunoSEQ multiplex PCR, the repertoire was profiled, and TCRdb retains in-frame clones only, with some absent. This table holds over 100,000 clones, more than 75% found once. The data stem from a study of T cell responses to AZD1222 COVID-19 vaccine. With 2 bases removed from V and 2 bases from J, the gap between germline ends came to 12 bases. Germline loops: CDR1 SGHTA, CDR2 FQGTGA. This CDR3 contains 16 residues. Material: peripheral blood, obtained on day 0 of AZD1222 vaccination. V and J are TRBV7-3 and TRBJ2-2; D call uncertain. The TCR was taken from an adult in good health. The CDR3 DNA reads as TGTGCCAGCAGCTTAGATGGACCCCCAAACACCGGGGAGCTGTTTTTT. Translation: CASSLDGPPNTGELFF.